This TCR beta chain is from a study of cytomegalovirus exposure and HLA in healthy donors. The PCR used 60 Vbeta and 13 Jbeta primers. Clones were read by immunoSEQ multiplex PCR, and TCRdb kept only the in-frame ones, dropping some. The table shows 100,000 to 150,000 clones, with 60% to 75% occurring only once. Note on this clone: One end of the junction fails to match germline, which may point to a read error.

Sample: PBMCs. This receptor was taken from a woman aged 50 to 65 in good health and CMV-seropositive.

CDR3 sequence: CANSQNLPPYGEQYF. CDR3 DNA: TGCGCCAACAGCCAGAACCTCCCCCCCTACGGCGAGCAGTACTTC. The chain couples TRBV4-3 to TRBJ2-7, with no clear D. In germline, CDR1 is LGHNA, CDR2 YSLEER. This CDR3 region has 15 residues.